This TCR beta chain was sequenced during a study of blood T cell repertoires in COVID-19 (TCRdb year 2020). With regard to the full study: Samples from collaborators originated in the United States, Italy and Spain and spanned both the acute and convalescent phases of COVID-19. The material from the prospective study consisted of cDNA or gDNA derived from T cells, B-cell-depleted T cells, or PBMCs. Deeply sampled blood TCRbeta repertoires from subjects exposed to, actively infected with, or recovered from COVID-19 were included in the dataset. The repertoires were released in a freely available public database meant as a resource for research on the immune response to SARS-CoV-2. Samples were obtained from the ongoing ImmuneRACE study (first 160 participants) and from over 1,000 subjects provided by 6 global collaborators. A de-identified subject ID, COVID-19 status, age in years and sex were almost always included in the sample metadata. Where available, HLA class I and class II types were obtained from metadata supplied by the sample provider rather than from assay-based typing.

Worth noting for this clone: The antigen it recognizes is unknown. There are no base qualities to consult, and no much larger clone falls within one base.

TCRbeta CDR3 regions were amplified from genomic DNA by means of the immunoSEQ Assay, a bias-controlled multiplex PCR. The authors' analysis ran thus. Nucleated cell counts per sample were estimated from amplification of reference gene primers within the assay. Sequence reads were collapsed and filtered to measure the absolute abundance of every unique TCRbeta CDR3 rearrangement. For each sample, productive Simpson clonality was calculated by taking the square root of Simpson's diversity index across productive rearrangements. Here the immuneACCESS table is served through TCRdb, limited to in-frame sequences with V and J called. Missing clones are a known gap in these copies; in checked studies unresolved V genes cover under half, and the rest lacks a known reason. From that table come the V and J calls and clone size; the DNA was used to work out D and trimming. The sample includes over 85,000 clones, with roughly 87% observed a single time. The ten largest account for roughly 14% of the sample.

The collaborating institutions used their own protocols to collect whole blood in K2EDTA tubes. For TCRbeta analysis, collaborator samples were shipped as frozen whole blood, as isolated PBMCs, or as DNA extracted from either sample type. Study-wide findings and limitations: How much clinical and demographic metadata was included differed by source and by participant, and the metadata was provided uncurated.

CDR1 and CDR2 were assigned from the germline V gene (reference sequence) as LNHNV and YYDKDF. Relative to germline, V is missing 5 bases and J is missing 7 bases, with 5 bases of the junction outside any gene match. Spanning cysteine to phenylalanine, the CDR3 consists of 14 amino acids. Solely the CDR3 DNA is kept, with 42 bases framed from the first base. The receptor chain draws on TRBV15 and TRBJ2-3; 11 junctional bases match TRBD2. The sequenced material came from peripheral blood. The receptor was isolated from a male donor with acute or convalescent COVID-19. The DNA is TGTGCCACCAGCGGTAGCGGGGGGGCATATACGCAGTATTTT. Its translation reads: CATSGSGGAYTQYF.